These 24 T cell receptor beta chains were all obtained from the same sample, sequenced in a study of blood T cells in healthy people across ages. The second PCR ran roughly 6 to 11 cycles with a sample-barcoded 5' primer and J-beta primers. TCRdb independently ran MiXCR on the 5' RACE reads; one entry per CDR3 protein. The sample has roughly 550,000 distinct CDR3 sequences; around 24% are singletons. This sample was shared with a second study, whose subject was T cells of mothers and their children.

The sequencing sample was made of blood. Receptor source: a boy aged 5-17 years in good health.

This clonotype was counted at least ten times. This chain uses TRBV28 with TRBJ2-1, with D uncertain. V lost 3 bases and J lost 7, with 7 bases in between. This CDR3 spans 12 amino acids. CDR1 and CDR2 from the germline V gene are MDHEN and SYDVKM. CDR3 residues: CASSFSDNEQFF. CDR3 in DNA: TGTGCCAGCAGTTTCTCCGATAATGAGCAGTTCTTC.

The sample holds a few counts of this clonotype. This chain connects TRBV14 to TRBJ1-2, with 9 bases matching TRBD1. The CDR3 covers 15 residues. Trimming at V came to 3 bases and at J to 4 bases, leaving 6 bases not matched to a gene. Germline CDR1 reads SGHDN; CDR2 reads FVKESK. This CDR3 is CASSQAGQGSYGYTF. DNA of the CDR3: TGTGCCAGCAGCCAGGCGGGACAGGGCTCCTATGGCTACACCTTC.

The chain links TRBV28 to TRBJ2-1; TRBD2 is a possible D gene (5 bases). V was clipped by 5 bases and J by 5 bases, with 7 bases between them. CDR1 and CDR2 from the germline V gene are MDHEN and SYDVKM. CDR3 length equals 12 residues. The CDR3 nucleotides read TGTGCCAGCAGTGGACTGAACAATGAGCAGTTCTTC. Translating it yields CASSGLNNEQFF. Filled out from reference TRBV28 and TRBJ2-1, the complete variable domain reads DVKVTQSSRYLVKRTGEKVFLECVQDMDHENMFWYRQDPGLGLRLIYFSYDVKMKEKGDIPEGYSVSREKKERFSLILESASTNQTSMYLCASSGLNNEQFFGPGTRLTVL.

The rearrangement joins TRBV7-3 to TRBJ2-3; D gene ambiguous. The CDR3 runs to 13 residues. V lost 7 bases and J lost 1, with 9 bases in between. The germline V gene encodes CDR1 SGHTA and CDR2 FQGTGA. The CDR3 is CASIIAGTDTQYF. CDR3 bases: TGTGCCAGCATCATCGCGGGCACAGATACGCAGTATTTT. Full variable domain (missing parts from reference TRBV7-3 and TRBJ2-3): GAGVSQTPSNKVTEKGKYVELRCDPISGHTALYWYRQSLGQGPEFLIYFQGTGAADDSGLPNDRFFAVRPEGSVSTLKIQRTERGDSAVYLCASIIAGTDTQYFGPGTRLTVL.

This clonotype showed up just a few times. The chain employs TRBV29-1 and TRBJ2-1; D is possibly TRBD2 (5 bases). Trimming took 7 bases from V and 8 from J, leaving 18 bases between them. This CDR3 region has 13 residues. Germline CDR1 is SQVTM and CDR2 is ANQGSEA. This chain's CDR3 is CSALTRVYYEQFF. For the CDR3, the DNA is TGCAGCGCTCTTACTAGGGTTTACTATGAGCAGTTCTTC.

The chain couples TRBV28 to TRBJ2-7; D is possibly TRBD1 (6 bases). V was trimmed by 4 bases and J by 4 bases, leaving 14 bases between them. This CDR3 comprises 14 residues. CDR1 MDHEN and CDR2 SYDVKM come from the germline V gene. CDR3 DNA: TGTGCCAGCAGTTCCGGATACAGGGATTACGAGCAGTACTTC. Translated, it gives CASSSGYRDYEQYF.

The rearrangement links TRBV6-2 or TRBV6-3 to TRBJ2-5, with D hard to call. This CDR3 has 14 amino acids. Germline CDR1 MNHEY, CDR2 SVGEGT. V was trimmed by 5 bases and J by 0 bases, leaving 10 bases between them. CDR3 region: CASSHQEYQETQYF. The CDR3 coding sequence is TGTGCCAGCAGTCATCAGGAATACCAAGAGACCCAGTACTTC.

This clonotype came up a few times. This chain joins TRBV28 and TRBJ2-7; the match to TRBD1 covers 10 bases. From germline, CDR1 is MDHEN and CDR2 SYDVKM. V dropped 5 bases and J dropped 0; count of bases not matched to a gene: 4. The CDR3 contains 15 residues. The CDR3 protein is CASSPGTGASYEQYF. CDR3 coding DNA: TGTGCCAGCAGTCCGGGGACAGGGGCCTCCTACGAGCAGTACTTC.

In this sample, this clonotype turned up a few times. This chain uses TRBV29-1 with TRBJ2-1; no reliable D call. Germline-derived CDR1 and CDR2 are SQVTM and ANQGSEA. This CDR3 is built from 11 residues. Between the trimmed V and J ends, which lost 4 bases and 5 bases, there was a span of 6 bases. The CDR3 DNA sequence: TGCAGCGTTGTCCGGGACAATGAGCAGTTCTTC. Residues: CSVVRDNEQFF.

V gene TRBV20-1 combines with J gene TRBJ2-1; D uncertain. V was pared by 4 bases and J by 0 bases, with 10 bases between. Per the germline V gene, CDR1 is DFQATT and CDR2 is SNEGSKA (reference sequence). The CDR3 length is 14 residues. The DNA of the CDR3 is TGCAGTGCTAAAGACTGGTCCTCCTACAATGAGCAGTTCTTC. Its translation is CSAKDWSSYNEQFF.

This clonotype was observed a few times. This chain connects TRBV5-6 to TRBJ2-7; 8 bases align to TRBD1. CDR3 size: 15 residues. Per germline, CDR1 SGHDT and CDR2 YYEEEE. Trimming took 2 bases from V and 2 from J; bases not matched to a gene: 6. CDR3 coding DNA: TGTGCCAGCAGCTTCCAAACCAGGGGGCCCTACGAGCAGTACTTC. Translating gives CASSFQTRGPYEQYF.

This sequence joins TRBV5-1 and TRBJ1-4; D is ambiguous. The V and J ends lost 4 bases and 8 bases respectively, with 9 bases between them. Germline-derived CDR1 and CDR2 are SGHRS and YFSETQ. The CDR3 loop spans 12 amino acids. The CDR3 nucleotides read TGCGCCAGCAGCCCGAATACAGAAAAACTGTTTTTT. Residues: CASSPNTEKLFF.

The table lists this clonotype with a few counts. The chain combines TRBV5-1 with TRBJ1-2; D is unresolved. Germline CDR1 reads SGHRS; CDR2 reads YFSETQ. This CDR3 comprises 12 residues. V lost 10 bases, J lost 6 bases, and 16 bases lay in between. The CDR3: CAGTGRKDGYTF. CDR3 DNA sequence: TGCGCCGGCACCGGACGGAAGGATGGCTACACCTTC.

The chain combines TRBV6-6 with TRBJ2-1; TRBD2 might be the D (6 bases). The germline V gene encodes CDR1 MNHNY and CDR2 SVGAGI (reference sequence). The CDR3 loop spans 15 amino acids. Between the trimmed V and J ends, which lost 2 bases and 8 bases, there was a span of 16 bases. CDR3 sequence (DNA): TGTGCCAGCAGTTACCGTACGGGAGTTGGGCATGAGCAGTTCTTC. Protein sequence: CASSYRTGVGHEQFF.

The chain uses TRBV9 and TRBJ2-7; D is perhaps TRBD2 (5 bases). Per germline, CDR1 SGDLS and CDR2 YYNGEE. This CDR3 spans 14 amino acids. Deletions cut 3 bases from V and 3 bases from J, with 13 bases between. In DNA, the CDR3 is TGTGCCAGCAGCGCTGGAGGAGGAGGCTACGAGCAGTACTTC. It specifies CASSAGGGGYEQYF.

This clonotype has a handful of counts. CDR3: CASSQDLIGLAAYNEQFF. In DNA, the CDR3 is TGTGCCAGCAGCCAAGATCTCATTGGACTAGCGGCTTACAATGAGCAGTTCTTC. This chain links TRBV4-2 with TRBJ2-1; 10 bases line up with TRBD2. The CDR3 has 18 residues. Germline V gene data show CDR1 as LGHNA and CDR2 as YNFKEQ. With 0 bases clipped from V and 4 bases from J, the junction kept 9 bases outside the gene matches.

The count of this clonotype is one. V is TRBV24-1 and J is TRBJ2-3; 10 bases fit TRBD2. This CDR3 contains 16 residues. With 4 bases clipped from V and 2 bases from J, the junction kept 5 bases outside the gene matches. CDR1 and CDR2 (germline): KGHDR, SFDVKD. CDR3 coding DNA: TGTGCCACCAGTGACTTTAGCGGGGGGACCACAGATACGCAGTATTTT. Translating gives CATSDFSGGTTDTQYF.

This clonotype showed up just a few times. V and J are TRBV6-5 and TRBJ2-5; TRBD1 or TRBD2 may be the D gene (5 bases each). V was clipped by 7 bases and J by 8 bases, with 11 bases between them. Germline lookup yields CDR1 MNHEY and CDR2 SVGAGI. The CDR3 extends over 11 amino acids. The CDR3 spells CASKGTGTQYF. The DNA for the CDR3 is TGTGCCAGCAAAGGGACGGGAACCCAGTACTTC.

CDR3 nucleotides: TGTGCCAGCAGCATGACGGGACGGGGGAGCGCGACGAACACCGGGGAGCTGTTTTTT. This sequence encodes CASSMTGRGSATNTGELFF. The genes are TRBV7-3 and TRBJ2-2, with D possibly TRBD2 on 6 matching bases. CDR1 is SGHTA, CDR2 FQGTGA, per germline. The V gene lost 5 bases and the J gene lost 0 bases, with 22 bases spanning the gap. The CDR3 runs to 19 residues.

The rearrangement uses TRBV28 and TRBJ2-5, with a tentative D call TRBD2 (7 bases). The J call may be incorrect, as the DNA end agrees better with TRBJ2-7. The germline CDR1 and CDR2 sequences are MDHEN and SYDVKM. This CDR3 has 14 amino acids. The CDR3 DNA sequence: TGTGCCAGCAGTTTCACCATGAGGGGGGGCGAGCAGTACTTC. Encoded protein: CASSFTMRGGEQYF.

The chain uses TRBV20-1 and TRBJ2-2; 8 bases fit TRBD2. Trimming removed 5 bases from V and 5 bases from J; junction bases left unmatched: 4. Germline CDR1 is DFQATT and CDR2 is SNEGSKA (reference sequence). The CDR3 has 13 amino acids. CDR3 in DNA: TGCAGTGCTGCTAGCGGGCCGACCGGGGAGCTGTTTTTT. Amino acids: CSAASGPTGELFF.

This clonotype was seen more than once but under ten times. CDR3 amino acids: CASSLDPGQGLSPLHF. In DNA form, the CDR3 reads TGTGCCAGCAGCTTAGACCCGGGACAGGGACTTTCACCCCTCCACTTT. The chain recombines TRBV7-9 with TRBJ1-6; 9 bases are a match to TRBD1. The CDR3 has 16 amino acids. CDR1 and CDR2 from the germline V gene are SEHNR and FQNEAQ (reference sequence). V shed 1 base and J 9 bases; nucleotides not matched to a gene: 7.

As to this clonotype: Possible read error: a much larger clone is one base away. The chain couples TRBV20-1 to TRBJ2-1; D is ambiguous. The CDR3 is 14 amino acids. Germline lookup yields CDR1 DFQATT and CDR2 SNEGSKA (reference sequence). Trimming stripped 5 bases from V and 0 bases from J, with 11 bases between. CDR3 in DNA: TGCAGTGCTTCGCAGGAGTCCTCCTACAATGAGCAGTTCTTC. It is translated as CSASQESSYNEQFF.

The CDR3 coding sequence is TGCGCCAGCACCAAAGGGGGACAGGGGACCTATGGCTACACCTTC. Translated: CASTKGGQGTYGYTF. This chain joins TRBV5-1 and TRBJ1-2, with TRBD1 matching over 10 bases. Losses at the gene ends were 6 bases for V and 4 bases for J; bases not matched to a gene: 9. The CDR3 has 15 residues. The V gene's germline CDR1 is SGHRS and CDR2 YFSETQ.